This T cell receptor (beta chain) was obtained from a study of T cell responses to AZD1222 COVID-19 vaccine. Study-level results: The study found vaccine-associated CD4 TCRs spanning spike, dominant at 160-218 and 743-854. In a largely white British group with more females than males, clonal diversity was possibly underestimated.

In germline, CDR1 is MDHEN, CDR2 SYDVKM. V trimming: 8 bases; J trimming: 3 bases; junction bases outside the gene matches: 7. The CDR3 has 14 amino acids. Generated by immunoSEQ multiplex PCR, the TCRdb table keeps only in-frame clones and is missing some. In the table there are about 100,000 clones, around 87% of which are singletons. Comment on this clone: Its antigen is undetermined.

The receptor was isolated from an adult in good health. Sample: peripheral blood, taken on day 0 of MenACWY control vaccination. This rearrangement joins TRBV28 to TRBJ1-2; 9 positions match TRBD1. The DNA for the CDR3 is TGTGCCAGCGCTGAGACAGGGGGAGACTATGGCTACACCTTC. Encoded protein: CASAETGGDYGYTF.